This TCR beta chain was profiled in a study of shared clonotypes between healthy human individuals. CDR3 length: 17 amino acids. It was into CD45RA+ naive and CD45RA-negative memory subsets that the CD4+ cells were split. Genomic DNA from each subset was divided evenly over several immunoSEQ plates. TCRdb keeps only in-frame clones here, not all; method: immunoSEQ multiplex PCR. The sample consists of over 1.4 million clones, roughly 96% of them appearing once. The sequencing sample was made of naive CD4+ T cells sorted from blood. Subset indicated: CD45RA+ positively selected. The receptor comes from a man aged 25-40 years in good health. This chain connects TRBV1 to TRBJ2-1; the D call in the table, TRBD2, was not verified against the DNA. TRBV1 is marked as a pseudogene. In nucleotides, the CDR3 is TGCACCAGCAGCCCCTACCCGGTGTCGGGAGAATCCCATGAGCAGTTCTTC. It translates to CTSSPYPVSGESHEQFF.